The clone carrying this T cell receptor (beta chain) was seen just once. Its antigen is not identified. This specimen belongs to a study of T cell responses to AZD1222 COVID-19 vaccine. Regarding the study as a whole: Targeting of unmutated variant regions was reportedly seen in nearly half of spike-specific TCRs. Repertoire collection took place solely once the T cell response had peaked. Once two AZD1222 doses were given, Spike-specific TCR breadth and depth went up.

The assay was immunoSEQ multiplex PCR, and TCRdb's table has in-frame clones only and misses some. This sample has 86,000 or so clones, with around nine tenths found just once. Combined were second doses at about 4 or about 12 weeks. This CDR3 is built from 15 residues. J gave up 7 bases and V 6 bases, and 9 bases lay outside the gene matches. Per germline, CDR1 MNHEY and CDR2 SMNVEV (reference sequence). The specimen was peripheral blood, collected 28 days after the second AZD1222 dose. This chain uses TRBV27 with TRBJ2-7; 13 bases are a match to TRBD2. The receptor comes from an adult who received the AZD1222 COVID-19 vaccine. The CDR3 loop is CASRGKPGLAGEQYF. CDR3 coding DNA: TGTGCCAGCAGGGGAAAACCGGGACTAGCGGGAGAGCAGTACTTC.